A single sample is the source of the 13 T cell receptor beta chains below, sequenced in a study of blood T cell repertoires in COVID-19. Profiled with immunoSEQ multiplex PCR; TCRdb holds only in-frame clones, not every one. The data contain around 180,000 clones, 84% of them singletons. Sequencing was carried out using PBMCs or T cells enriched from blood (not recorded which). Receptors were obtained from a man aged 45 to 65 who had recovered from COVID-19.

V and J are TRBV19 and TRBJ1-4, with 7 bases identical to TRBD1. CDR1 and CDR2 from the germline V gene are LNHDA and SQIVND (reference sequence). The CDR3 runs to 15 residues. V trimming: 6 bases; J trimming: 2 bases; junction bases outside the gene matches: 6. The CDR3 sequence is CASRLTGTTNEKLFF. In DNA form, the CDR3 reads TGTGCCAGTAGGCTGACAGGGACGACTAATGAAAAACTGTTTTTT.

V and J are TRBV28 and TRBJ2-4; TRBD2 matches at 9 bases. V shed 3 bases and J 0 bases; nucleotides not matched to a gene: 9. Germline V gene sequence: CDR1 MDHEN, CDR2 SYDVKM. This CDR3 has 18 residues. In nucleotides, the CDR3 is TGTGCCAGCAGTTTCCGTAGCGGGGGACTACTAGCCAAAAACATTCAGTACTTC. It translates to CASSFRSGGLLAKNIQYF.

V gene TRBV9 combines with J gene TRBJ2-7; TRBD1 aligns across 9 bases. Germline CDR1 SGDLS, CDR2 YYNGEE. The CDR3 has 15 residues. The V segment lost 0 bases and the J segment 2 bases; nucleotides outside the gene matches: 3. DNA for the CDR3: TGTGCCAGCAGCGTAGCTACAGGGGGCGCCTACGAGCAGTACTTC. Its protein is CASSVATGGAYEQYF.

The chain is built from TRBV6-1 and TRBJ2-7; perhaps TRBD1 as D (6 bases). The CDR3 is made up of 17 amino acids. Looked up from germline, CDR1 is MNHNS and CDR2 is SASEGT. V dropped 1 base and J dropped 0 bases, with 16 bases sitting between them. CDR3 protein: CASSEESPGAASYEQYF. The CDR3 DNA reads as TGTGCCAGCAGTGAAGAATCGCCAGGGGCCGCCTCCTACGAGCAGTACTTC.

The chain links TRBV11-2 to TRBJ2-7; 7 bases are shared with TRBD1. Losses at the gene ends were 5 bases for V and 3 bases for J; bases not matched to a gene: 4. The germline CDR1 and CDR2 sequences are SGHAT and FQNNGV. The CDR3 has 13 amino acids. The CDR3 coding sequence is TGTGCCAGCAGCGGGACAGAAGGCTACGAGCAGTACTTC. Its translation: CASSGTEGYEQYF.

V usage is TRBV6-6 and J usage is TRBJ2-5; D unclear. V lost 0 bases, J lost 5 bases, and 10 bases lay in between. This CDR3 is 14 amino acids long. Per the germline V gene, CDR1 is MNHNY and CDR2 is SVGAGI (reference sequence). CDR3 in DNA: TGTGCCAGCAGTTACTCCCTAGATGCCGAGACCCAGTACTTC. This encodes CASSYSLDAETQYF.

J is TRBJ2-7 and V is TRBV6-5; D is possibly TRBD1 (5 bases). Between the trimmed V and J ends, which lost 3 bases and 4 bases, there was a span of 13 bases. The V gene's germline CDR1 is MNHEY and CDR2 SVGAGI. The CDR3 runs to 14 residues. The CDR3 DNA reads TGTGCCAGCAGTTATGGGCAGGGATCGTACGAGCAGTACTTC. It translates to CASSYGQGSYEQYF.

This chain joins TRBV19 and TRBJ1-5; D ambiguous. CDR3 length: 13 amino acids. Trimming stripped 2 bases from V and 2 bases from J, with 4 bases between. The germline V gene has CDR1 LNHDA and CDR2 SQIVND (reference sequence). The CDR3 sequence is CASSITGNQPQHF. The CDR3 DNA follows: TGTGCCAGTAGTATAACGGGCAATCAGCCCCAGCATTTT.

J is TRBJ2-5 and V is TRBV19, with TRBD1 matching 11 bases. Germline CDR1 reads LNHDA; CDR2 reads SQIVND (reference sequence). The CDR3 consists of 15 residues. The junction had 5 bases not matched to a gene; V was cut back by 3 bases and J by 5 bases. CDR3 residues: CASSMWTGGLETQYF. The DNA of the CDR3 is TGTGCCAGTAGTATGTGGACAGGGGGCTTGGAGACCCAGTACTTC.

The rearrangement joins TRBV21-1 to TRBJ1-5. TRBV21-1 counts as a pseudogene. There are 18 residues in the CDR3. The CDR3, as DNA: TGTGCCAGCAGCCCCCGTAAGATGCATGGGAGGAGATGCGAGCCCCAGCATTTT. This encodes CASSPRKMHGRRCEPQHF.

V gene TRBV5-1 combines with J gene TRBJ1-4; D ambiguous. Germline CDR1 reads SGHRS; CDR2 reads YFSETQ. The CDR3 contains 15 residues. Trimming cost V 0 bases and J 5 bases, with 11 bases left between them. In DNA form, the CDR3 reads TGCGCCAGCAGCTTGGGCGGCGGATTAAATGAAAAACTGTTTTTT. It translates to CASSLGGGLNEKLFF.

The chain is built from TRBV7-3 and TRBJ2-2, with unresolved D. The CDR3 has 12 residues. The V gene's germline CDR1 is SGHTA and CDR2 FQGTGA. The ends were cut back, 1 base at V and 7 bases at J, with 4 bases in the middle. The CDR3 DNA sequence: TGTGCCAGCAGCTTAAATAGCGGGGAGCTGTTTTTT. Its protein product is CASSLNSGELFF.

This chain joins TRBV10-3 and TRBJ2-1; no clear D gene. Germline CDR1 ENHRY, CDR2 SYGVKD. V was shortened by 4 bases and J by 0 bases, with 10 bases between the two germline ends. The CDR3 contains 15 residues. The CDR3 coding sequence is TGTGCCATCAGTGGCGGAACCAGCTCCTACAATGAGCAGTTCTTC. The encoded protein is CAISGGTSSYNEQFF.